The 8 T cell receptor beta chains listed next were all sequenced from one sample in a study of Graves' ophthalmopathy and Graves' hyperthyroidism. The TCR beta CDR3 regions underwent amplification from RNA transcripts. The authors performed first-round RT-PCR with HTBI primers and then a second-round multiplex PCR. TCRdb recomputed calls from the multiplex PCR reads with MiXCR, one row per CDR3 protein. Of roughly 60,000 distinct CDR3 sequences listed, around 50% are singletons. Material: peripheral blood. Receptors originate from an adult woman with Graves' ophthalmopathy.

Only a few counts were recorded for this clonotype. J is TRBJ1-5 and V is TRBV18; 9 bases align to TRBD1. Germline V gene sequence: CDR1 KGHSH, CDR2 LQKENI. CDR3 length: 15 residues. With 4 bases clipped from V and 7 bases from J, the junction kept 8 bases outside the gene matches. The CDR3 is CASSLRTGDPQPQHF. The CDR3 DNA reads TGTGCCAGCTCACTTCGGACAGGGGACCCACAGCCCCAGCATTTT.

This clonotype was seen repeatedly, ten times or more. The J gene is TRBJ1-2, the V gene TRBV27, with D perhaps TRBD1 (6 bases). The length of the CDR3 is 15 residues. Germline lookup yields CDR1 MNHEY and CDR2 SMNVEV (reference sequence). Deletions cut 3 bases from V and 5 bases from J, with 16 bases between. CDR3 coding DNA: TGTGCCAGCAGTTTTCATGCGCAAGGGGGTTATGGCTACACCTTC. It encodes CASSFHAQGGYGYTF.

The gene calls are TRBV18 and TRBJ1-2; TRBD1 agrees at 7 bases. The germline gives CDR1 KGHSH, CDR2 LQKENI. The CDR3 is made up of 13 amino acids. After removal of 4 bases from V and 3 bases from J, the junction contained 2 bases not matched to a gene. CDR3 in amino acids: CASSQQGDYGYTF. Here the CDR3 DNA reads TGTGCCAGCTCACAGCAGGGGGACTATGGCTACACCTTC.

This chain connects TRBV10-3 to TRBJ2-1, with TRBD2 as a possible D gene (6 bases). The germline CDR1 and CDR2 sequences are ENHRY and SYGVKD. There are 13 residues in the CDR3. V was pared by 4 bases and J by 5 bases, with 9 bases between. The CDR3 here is CAISVERDNEQFF. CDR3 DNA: TGTGCCATCAGTGTTGAGCGGGACAATGAGCAGTTCTTC.

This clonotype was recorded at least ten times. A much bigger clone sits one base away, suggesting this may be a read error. This CDR3 reads CASSRPGRVVETQYF. Written as DNA, the CDR3 is TGTGCCAGCAGCAGACCCGGACGAGTAGTTGAGACCCAGTACTTC. The chain is built from TRBV5-4 and TRBJ2-5, with unresolved D. Germline loops: CDR1 SGHNT, CDR2 YYREEE (reference sequence). The CDR3 is 15 amino acids. V was trimmed by 4 bases and J by 5 bases, leaving 18 bases between them.

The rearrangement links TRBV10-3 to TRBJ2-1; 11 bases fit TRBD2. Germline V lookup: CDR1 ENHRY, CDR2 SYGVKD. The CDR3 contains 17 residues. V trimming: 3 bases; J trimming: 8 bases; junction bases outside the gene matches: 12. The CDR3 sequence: CAISEVAGGPGSYEQFF. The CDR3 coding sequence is TGTGCCATCAGTGAAGTAGCGGGAGGGCCTGGTTCATATGAGCAGTTCTTC.

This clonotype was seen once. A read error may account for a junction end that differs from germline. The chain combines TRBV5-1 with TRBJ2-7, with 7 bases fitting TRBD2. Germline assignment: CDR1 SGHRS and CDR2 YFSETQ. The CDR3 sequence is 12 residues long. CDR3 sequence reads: CASSLATGRWDF. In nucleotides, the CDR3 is TGCGCCAGCAGCTTGGCCACCGGGAGGTGGGACTTC.

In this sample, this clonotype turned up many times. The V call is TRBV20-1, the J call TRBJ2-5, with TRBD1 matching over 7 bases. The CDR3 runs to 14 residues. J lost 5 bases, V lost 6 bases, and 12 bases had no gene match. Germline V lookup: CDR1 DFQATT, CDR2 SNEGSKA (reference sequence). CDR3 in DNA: TGCAGTGCCGTTCGACAGGGAAAGGGGGAGACCCAGTACTTC. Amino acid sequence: CSAVRQGKGETQYF.